This TCR beta chain was documented in a study of T cells in Graves' hyperthyroidism and ophthalmopathy. Points from the study as a whole: Ophthalmopathy, as predicted by the model, came a median around 6 months after the prediction. Among thyroid clonotypes expanded above 0.001, most also appeared in blood.

Graves' hyperthyroidism was deemed stable absent ophthalmopathy progression within 18 months. Those with hyperthyroidism were 18 to 65 years old, newly diagnosed, and ill for under 2 months. In the case of this clonotype: Antigen: not known.

Researchers took RNA transcripts and amplified the TCR beta CDR3 regions from them. With the HTBI primer set, the TCR CDR3 went through a first round of RT-PCR. MiXCR, applied by TCRdb to the multiplex PCR reads, yields one record per CDR3 protein. In the table there are 350,000 or so distinct CDR3 sequences, over 15% of which are singletons. V lost 0 bases and J lost 8, with 17 bases in between. Germline assignment: CDR1 SQVTM and CDR2 ANQGSEA. CDR3 size: 15 residues. Specimen: blood. This chain connects TRBV29-1 to TRBJ2-1; tentative D call: TRBD2 (5 bases). This clonotype was obtained from a woman between 50 and 59 years old with Graves' hyperthyroidism. The CDR3 reads CSVEDPSRSMDEQFF. In DNA, the CDR3 is TGCAGCGTTGAAGATCCTAGCCGGTCAATGGATGAGCAGTTCTTC.